What follows is one T cell receptor beta chain and its context. The sample is drawn from a study of T cell changes during pregnancy in multiple sclerosis. The CDR3 runs 13 residues. With 5 bases clipped from V and 5 bases from J, the junction kept 6 bases outside the gene matches. CDR1 and CDR2 from the germline V gene are SEHNR and FQNEAQ (reference sequence). The table came from immunoSEQ multiplex PCR; TCRdb's copy has only in-frame clones and leaves some out. The sample yields about 59,000 clones, approximately 94% seen once. The specimen comprised CD8+ T cells from peripheral blood mononuclear cells, sampled after pregnancy. The chain combines TRBV7-9 with TRBJ2-7, with 7 bases lining up with TRBD1. The receptor was isolated from a female donor with multiple sclerosis, enrolled in a pregnancy study. The CDR3 protein is CASSPGQVHEQYF. The DNA of the CDR3 is TGTGCCAGCAGCCCCGGACAGGTCCACGAGCAGTACTTC.